The source of this T cell receptor (beta chain) is a study of shared clonotypes between healthy human individuals (dated by TCRdb to about 2020). Study-wide context: A few men and a couple of women, aged 18 to 49 years, made up the cohort. For each donor, CD4 naive and CD4 memory were each given three plates, CD8 naive was given two plates, and CD8 memory was given one plate. Blood TCR repertoires of roughly five healthy adults were deeply sequenced to estimate repertoire size and the extent of clonotype sharing between individuals. Different laboratories and diverse techniques were used to prepare libraries and sequence TCR repertoires, to increase sequencing depth and limit assay-specific biases. Between about 0.94 and 8.9 billion PBMCs per donor were obtained by leukapheresis. Study-level results and caveats: Pairwise subsampling indicated that sequencing depth was expected to affect the degree of clonotype sharing among donors. Sampling was restricted to blood, and TCR repertoires in tissue are likely to differ from TCR repertoires in blood. Larger estimated clonotype richness was generally found for naive subsets than for memory subsets. Because the study included a small number of donors, the genetic and exposure-history diversity represented was limited. Even with the large sequencing depth, rarefaction of the sorted-subset datasets indicated that sequencing was incomplete. Compared with non-shared clonotypes, clonotypes shared by all four sorted-subset donors had higher generation probabilities. About 5% of naive CD4, 3% to 3.5% of naive CD8, 2.3% of memory CD4, and approximately 0.4% of memory CD8 clonotypes were shared across several donors.

From a lookup of the germline V gene, CDR1 and CDR2 are MRHNA and SNTAGT. Cut back by 3 bases and 4 bases, the V and J ends lie 11 bases apart. The CDR3 measures 14 amino acids from cysteine to phenylalanine. The kept DNA is CDR3 alone, 42 bases in frame from the first base. Healthy HIV-negative adults with no recently reported acute infections or vaccinations were included as donors. All donors were Caucasian adults living in Nashville, Tennessee, USA. CD4+ T cells were enriched through magnetic negative selection, after which naive cells were positively selected on CD45RA and the remaining negative fraction served as the memory subset. Blood was collected by leukapheresis, and PBMCs were isolated by Ficoll-Histopaque density gradient centrifugation and then cryopreserved in liquid nitrogen vapor phase. Analytical flow cytometry was used to check the purity and quantity of every magnetically sorted T cell population. From each sorted fraction, genomic DNA was isolated and quantified by UV absorbance on a Nanodrop 2000c.

Notes on this clone: Its specific antigen is unknown. Within one base of it there is no much larger clone, and no base qualities were kept.

Using the deep immunoSEQ assay, TCR CDR3 regions were amplified from genomic DNA by multiplex PCR. For each cell subset, the extracted genomic DNA was distributed evenly across all wells of several immunoSEQ 96-well plates, and each plate served as one replicate. For sorted subsets, each replicate PCR was loaded with around 220 ng genomic DNA, equivalent to some 31,000 T cell genomes. Purified libraries were quantified with a Qubit 3.0 fluorometer, sized on a Bioanalyzer 2100, and re-quantified with the KAPA Library Quantification kit. Every immunoSEQ 96-well plate was sequenced on a dedicated single-read 150-cycle Illumina NextSeq 550 flow cell. In the original analysis: The immunoSEQ output contained only junctional sequences without quality scores, so filtering could not match that applied to full-length reads. To assign V/J genes and CDR3, sequences were annotated against IMGT germline references using PyIR, a Python wrapper for IgBLAST v1.9. Any read was removed if the V/J assignment was weak (E-value above 1e-6), the CDR3 was missing, or the read contained stop codons, out-of-frame junctions, or ambiguous translated residues. V3J clonotypes were defined as sequences sharing an identical inferred V gene, J gene, and CDR3 amino acid sequence. The percentage overlap between two repertoires was calculated by dividing the number of shared unique clonotypes by the size of the smaller repertoire. Richness of each repertoire was evaluated using RTK rarefaction, the Chao1 estimator, and Recon v2.1 estimates of unobserved clonotypes. Generation probabilities were computed with OLGA for all TCRbeta clonotypes obtained by the gDNA method from several donors. TCRdb's version of the immuneACCESS table is confined to in-frame rearrangements and falls short of the full clone set. An unresolved V gene accounts for under half of the shortfall where checked; the remainder is of unknown origin. D and trimming were read from the DNA, whereas the V and J calls and clone size are those reported in that table. Here the sample has roughly 2,300,000 clones; about 90% occur a single time. 0.37% of the sample rests with the top ten.

The TCR was taken from a young man in good health. Some clones in this sample may be carry-over from other donors' samples. This receptor chain uses TRBV6-4 and TRBJ2-3, with the D gene not clear enough to name. Input material: naive CD4+ T cells from PBMCs. Interpreted using the paper, the cell subset or site label stands for: CD45RA+ positively selected. The DNA sequence is as follows: TGTGCCAGCAGTGAAGTGTCGAAGGCAGATACGCAGTATTTT. The translation is CASSEVSKADTQYF.